Listed below are T cell receptor beta chains from one sample, sequenced in a study of sequential checkpoint blockade in melanoma. The protocol was immunoSEQ multiplex PCR, while the TCRdb copy is restricted to in-frame clones and leaves out a portion. The data contain about 21,000 clones, about four fifths of them singletons. The specimen was CD8+ T cells sorted from blood (inferred from file names), collected from a patient given nivolumab and ipilimumab in sequence. All receptors derive from a human donor with melanoma. Each CDR3 is given with its conserved first and last residue. Fields, in order: D gene, V gene, J gene, clone size, CDR3 DNA, CDR3 protein. D genes are given only for firm matches. Rows give clone size only sometimes, using once, few, many, or a class for an expanded clone.

D: TRBD2; V: TRBV27; J: TRBJ2-7; size: few; DNA: TGTGCCAGCAGTTCCCCCTGGACTAGCGGGACATGGGAGCAGTACTTC; CDR3: CASSSPWTSGTWEQYF
D: TRBD2; V: TRBV28; J: TRBJ2-3; size: -; DNA: TGTGCCAGCAGCTCCAACGTCAGGACTAGCACTGCAGATACGCAGTATTTT; CDR3: CASSSNVRTSTADTQYF
D: -; V: TRBV13; J: TRBJ1-1; size: -; DNA: TGTGCCAGCAGCTTAGTAGGTTTCACGGGGGGTAACACTGAAGCTTTCTTT; CDR3: CASSLVGFTGGNTEAFF
D: -; V: TRBV29-1; J: TRBJ2-7; size: -; DNA: TGCAGCGTAGATAGCGGAGTTGACTACGAGCAGTACTTC; CDR3: CSVDSGVDYEQYF
D: TRBD2; V: TRBV27; J: TRBJ2-3; size: medium-sized; DNA: TGTGCCACCGGGGGACTAGCGGGAGGCACAGATACGCAGTATTTT; CDR3: CATGGLAGGTDTQYF
D: TRBD2; V: TRBV27; J: TRBJ2-1; size: -; DNA: TGTGCCAGCAGTTTAATAGCGGGGGGGTCCCATGAGCAGTTCTTC; CDR3: CASSLIAGGSHEQFF
D: TRBD1; V: TRBV4-3; J: TRBJ1-2; size: -; DNA: TGCGCCAGCAGCCAAGAAGGGGGACAGGGGAGGATAGGCTACACCTTC; CDR3: CASSQEGGQGRIGYTF
D: -; V: TRBV28; J: TRBJ2-1; size: -; DNA: TGTGCCAGCAGTACGCAACAGGAATGGGGCAACAATGAGCAGTTCTTC; CDR3: CASSTQQEWGNNEQFF
D: TRBD1; V: TRBV6-1; J: TRBJ2-2; size: -; DNA: TGTGCCAGCAGTGAACTCAGGGGGCAGGGCGGGGAGCTGTTTTTT; CDR3: CASSELRGQGGELFF
D: -; V: TRBV28; J: TRBJ2-7; size: once; DNA: TGTGCCAGCAGACCCTGGACGGCAGGGGAGCAGTACTTC; CDR3: CASRPWTAGEQYF
D: -; V: TRBV4-1; J: TRBJ1-6; size: -; DNA: TGCGCCAGCAGCCAAGGCGGCAGGGTGTATAATTCACCCCTCCACTTT; CDR3: CASSQGGRVYNSPLHF
D: -; V: TRBV27; J: TRBJ2-7; size: -; DNA: TGTGCCAGCAGTTGGACAGAAAAGCCCTACGAGCAGTACTTC; CDR3: CASSWTEKPYEQYF
D: TRBD2; V: TRBV4-3; J: TRBJ2-2; size: once; DNA: TGCGCCAGCAGCCAATTCCCCCTGACTAGCCTGAGCGGGGAGCTGTTTTTT; CDR3: CASSQFPLTSLSGELFF
D: -; V: TRBV27; J: TRBJ2-7; size: once; DNA: TGTGCCTGTTCGCGGGGCGGGGAATTAAAAGAGCAGTACTTC; CDR3: CACSRGGELKEQYF
D: TRBD2; V: TRBV4-1; J: TRBJ2-3; size: -; DNA: TGCGCCAGCAGCCAAGGACTAGCGGGGGTGGGTACGCAGTATTTT; CDR3: CASSQGLAGVGTQYF
D: TRBD2; V: TRBV29-1; J: TRBJ2-3; size: -; DNA: TGCAGCGTGAAGCGGGATGGCACAGATACGCAGTATTTT; CDR3: CSVKRDGTDTQYF
D: -; V: TRBV29-1; J: TRBJ2-3; size: few; DNA: TGCAGCGTCGTCCCAGGGAACACAGATACGCAGTATTTT; CDR3: CSVVPGNTDTQYF
D: -; V: TRBV4-3; J: TRBJ1-2; size: -; DNA: TGCGCCAGCAGCCAATCCACAGCGGTACTCTATGGCTACACCTTC; CDR3: CASSQSTAVLYGYTF
D: -; V: TRBV19; J: TRBJ2-1; size: few; DNA: TGTGCCAGTAGTATGGCGGCTCCCAATGAGCAGTTCTTC; CDR3: CASSMAAPNEQFF
D: -; V: TRBV11-2; J: TRBJ2-7; size: -; DNA: TGTGCCAGCAGCTTAGAGAGCGGTTACGAGCAGTACTTC; CDR3: CASSLESGYEQYF
D: -; V: TRBV6-6; J: TRBJ1-5; size: few; DNA: TGTGCCAGCAGTTACCGGGGAGGCAATCAGCCCCAGCATTTT; CDR3: CASSYRGGNQPQHF
D: TRBD2; V: TRBV2; J: TRBJ2-7; size: -; DNA: TGTGCCAGCAGTGAAGCGGGGGGGGAGGTCGACGAAGTGTTCGTTTACGAGCAGTACTTC; CDR3: CASSEAGGEVDEVFVYEQYF
D: -; V: TRBV6-5; J: TRBJ1-1; size: -; DNA: TGTGCCAGCACTACAGGACTAGAAGCTTTCTTT; CDR3: CASTTGLEAFF
D: -; V: TRBV11-2; J: TRBJ2-3; size: few; DNA: TGTGCCAGCAGCTGGACTGCACGAACAGATACGCAGTATTTT; CDR3: CASSWTARTDTQYF
D: -; V: TRBV28; J: TRBJ2-1; size: -; DNA: TGTGCCAGCAGACGACAGTCCTACAATGAGCAGTTCTTC; CDR3: CASRRQSYNEQFF
D: -; V: TRBV6-1; J: TRBJ1-6; size: -; DNA: TGTGCCAGCAGTGACCAAAAGCTTTCACCCCTCCACTTT; CDR3: CASSDQKLSPLHF
D: -; V: TRBV7-2; J: TRBJ2-5; size: few; DNA: TGTGCCAGCAGCCCTCGTCGGGGGGCAGGGAAGGAGACCCAGTACTTC; CDR3: CASSPRRGAGKETQYF
D: -; V: TRBV11-2; J: TRBJ2-3; size: -; DNA: TGTGCCAGCAGCTTAGGCTATTGGAGCACAGATACGCAGTATTTT; CDR3: CASSLGYWSTDTQYF
D: TRBD2; V: TRBV27; J: TRBJ2-7; size: medium-sized; DNA: TGTGCCAGCAGTTCGCCCCGGACTAGCGAGGGAGGCTACGAGCAGTACTTC; CDR3: CASSSPRTSEGGYEQYF
D: TRBD1; V: TRBV10-1; J: TRBJ1-6; size: -; DNA: TGCGCCAGCAGTGAGACAAGGACAGGGCCAGAACTCCACTTT; CDR3: CASSETRTGPELHF
D: -; V: TRBV5-4; J: TRBJ2-7; size: -; DNA: TGTGCCAGCAGCTTAGGACAGTGGAGCTCCTACGAGCAGTACTTC; CDR3: CASSLGQWSSYEQYF
D: TRBD2; V: TRBV7-3; J: TRBJ2-5; size: few; DNA: TGTGCCAGCAGCTTAATTCGGGAGGGGACCCAGTACTTC; CDR3: CASSLIREGTQYF
D: -; V: TRBV4-1; J: TRBJ2-4; size: -; DNA: TGCGCCAGCAGCCAAGACCCGAGGATAGCCAAAAACATTCAGTACTTC; CDR3: CASSQDPRIAKNIQYF
D: TRBD1; V: TRBV30; J: TRBJ1-2; size: -; DNA: TGTGCCTTCACAGGGGGATCTAACTATGGCTACACCTTC; CDR3: CAFTGGSNYGYTF
D: TRBD1; V: TRBV5-1; J: TRBJ2-6; size: -; DNA: TGCGCCAGCAGCTTGGCCGGGACAGGGGGCACTGGGGCCAACGTCCTGACTTTC; CDR3: CASSLAGTGGTGANVLTF
D: TRBD1; V: TRBV27; J: TRBJ1-1; size: -; DNA: TGTGCCACCGGGACAGGGAACACTGAAGCTTTCTTT; CDR3: CATGTGNTEAFF
D: -; V: TRBV19; J: TRBJ1-2; size: -; DNA: TGTGCCAGTAGTTCCCGAGAGTCGGCTAACTATGGCTACACCTTC; CDR3: CASSSRESANYGYTF
D: -; V: TRBV6-6; J: TRBJ2-7; size: -; DNA: TGTGCCAGCAGTTTATTCCTCTACGAGCAGTACTTC; CDR3: CASSLFLYEQYF
D: -; V: TRBV6-1; J: TRBJ2-1; size: once; DNA: TGTGCCAGCAGTGAACCCTCCCTAGACAATGAGCAGTTCTTC; CDR3: CASSEPSLDNEQFF
D: -; V: TRBV11-3; J: TRBJ1-5; size: few; DNA: TGTGCCAGCAGCTGGTCTCAGGGAACCCGTGCACTTTATAGCAATCAGCCCCAGCATTTT; CDR3: CASSWSQGTRALYSNQPQHF
D: -; V: TRBV6-1; J: TRBJ2-2; size: -; DNA: TGTGCCAGCAGTGAAGCTAGCGGTGGCACCGGGGAGCTGTTTTTT; CDR3: CASSEASGGTGELFF
D: TRBD1; V: TRBV5-6; J: TRBJ1-2; size: once; DNA: TGTGCCAGCAGCCCTGGACAGGGTTGGGGGGGATATGGCTACACCTTC; CDR3: CASSPGQGWGGYGYTF
D: -; V: TRBV4-1; J: TRBJ1-5; size: -; DNA: TGCGCCAGCAGCTCCCGAGGCGGTTATCCGAATCAGCCCCAGCATTTT; CDR3: CASSSRGGYPNQPQHF
D: -; V: TRBV6-5; J: TRBJ2-7; size: -; DNA: TGTGCCAGCAGTTACTCTCACAACACCGGAGCCTACGAGCAGTACTTC; CDR3: CASSYSHNTGAYEQYF
D: -; V: TRBV2; J: TRBJ2-7; size: medium-sized; DNA: TGTGCCAGCAGGGAGCGGTACGAGCAGTACTTC; CDR3: CASRERYEQYF
D: TRBD2; V: TRBV7-6; J: TRBJ2-7; size: -; DNA: TGTGCCAGCAGCCTCCGGGGGACTAGCGGGCCTTTGAGCTCCTACGAGCAGTACTTC; CDR3: CASSLRGTSGPLSSYEQYF
D: -; V: TRBV6-5; J: TRBJ1-5; size: -; DNA: TGTGCCAGCGGGCCAGGAACCTATAGCAATCAGCCCCAGCATTTT; CDR3: CASGPGTYSNQPQHF
D: -; V: TRBV4-1; J: TRBJ1-3; size: -; DNA: TGCGCCAGCAGCCAAGGTTTGCTGGGCGTTGGAAACACCATATATTTT; CDR3: CASSQGLLGVGNTIYF
D: TRBD1; V: TRBV6-1; J: TRBJ1-2; size: -; DNA: TGTGCCAGCAGTGGGTTGTACAGAGCGACAGGGGGGACCTATTTCTATGGCTACACCTTC; CDR3: CASSGLYRATGGTYFYGYTF
D: TRBD1; V: TRBV27; J: TRBJ2-5; size: -; DNA: TGTGCCAGCAGTTTAACCTGGACAGGGCAAGAGACCCAGTACTTC; CDR3: CASSLTWTGQETQYF
D: -; V: TRBV11-3; J: TRBJ2-7; size: -; DNA: TGTGCCAGCAGCTTAGATCCGCAGGGTGGTATGAACGAGCAGTACTTC; CDR3: CASSLDPQGGMNEQYF
D: TRBD2; V: TRBV11-2; J: TRBJ2-1; size: -; DNA: TGTGCCAGCAGCGCGAGGACTAGCGGGAGGGGCGGTGAGCAGTTCTTC; CDR3: CASSARTSGRGGEQFF
D: -; V: TRBV5-1; J: TRBJ1-5; size: -; DNA: TGCGCCAGCAGCGAAGAGAGCGGCAATCAGCCCCAGCATTTT; CDR3: CASSEESGNQPQHF
D: TRBD2; V: TRBV4-3; J: TRBJ2-2; size: -; DNA: TGCGCCAGCAGCCCTCTAGCGGGGGGCGGCGGGGAGCTGTTTTTT; CDR3: CASSPLAGGGGELFF